This T cell receptor beta chain was captured by sequencing in a study of blood T cell repertoires in COVID-19. The wider study: PBMCs, B-cell-depleted T cells, or T cells provided the cDNA or gDNA that made up the material.

In the study's own analysis: The authors estimated nucleated cell counts from reference gene primer amplification. The repertoire was sequenced with immunoSEQ multiplex PCR; TCRdb's copy has only in-frame clones and lacks some. That table furnishes V, J and clone size, whereas the DNA furnished D and trimming. The sample lists about 260,000 clones; under 90% were seen once. The sequence was obtained from a human donor in a cohort sampled during active COVID-19. Sequencing used peripheral blood.

The CDR3 spells CASSYSRGDYEQYF. Here the CDR3 DNA reads TGTGCCAGCAGTTACTCGCGGGGTGACTACGAGCAGTACTTC. J is TRBJ2-7 and V is TRBV6-2 or TRBV6-3; maybe TRBD2 (6 bases). Germline V gene lookup returns CDR1 MNHEY and CDR2 SVGEGT. Deletions cut 0 bases from V and 3 bases from J, with 9 bases between. This CDR3 contains 14 residues.